The 29 T cell receptor beta chains listed next were all sequenced from one sample in a study of blood T cells in healthy people across ages. PCR was performed a second time for about 7 to 11 cycles using a sample-barcoded 5' primer and a J-beta primer mix. TCRdb reprocessed the 5' RACE reads via MiXCR and lists one record per CDR3 protein. The sample contains some 1,800,000 distinct CDR3 sequences, roughly 43% of which appear only once. The sample taken for sequencing was blood. These receptors all stem from a human donor in good health.

The table lists this clonotype with a few counts. The V gene is TRBV24-1, the J gene TRBJ2-2, with D uncertain. CDR1 KGHDR and CDR2 SFDVKD come from the germline V gene. V was shortened by 1 base and J by 0 bases, with 5 bases between the two germline ends. The CDR3 is made up of 15 amino acids. The CDR3 DNA reads as TGTGCCACCAGTGATTTTGGAGCGAACACCGGGGAGCTGTTTTTT. This sequence encodes CATSDFGANTGELFF.

As concerns this clonotype: As the CDR3 is not closed by the conserved phenylalanine or tryptophan, this likely results from a read error. The rearrangement uses TRBV12-3 or TRBV12-4 and TRBJ1-1; 7 nucleotides agree with TRBD1. V lost 6 bases to trimming and J lost 3 bases; unmatched junction nucleotides: 13. The CDR3 has 16 amino acids. The CDR3 region is CASSRTGEGVDTEAFC. CDR3 bases: TGTGCCAGCAGCCGAACAGGGGAGGGAGTGGACACTGAAGCTTTCTGT.

The CDR3, as DNA: TGTGCCAGCAGCTTAGAAGCGCAGCCCCAGCATTTT. Protein: CASSLEAQPQHF. The chain recombines TRBV7-2 with TRBJ1-5; unclear D gene. The CDR3 is 12 residues long. In germline, CDR1 is SGHTA, CDR2 FQGNSA. Trimming pared 1 base from V and 7 bases from J, leaving 5 bases between.

This rearrangement joins TRBV11-3 to TRBJ2-4; 11 bases map to TRBD2. The CDR3 has 16 amino acids. The germline CDR1 and CDR2 sequences are SGHNT and YENEEA. The J segment lost 2 bases and the V segment lost 5 bases, leaving 5 bases of the junction unmatched. The chain's CDR3 is CASSPGTSGTKNIQYF. CDR3 DNA sequence: TGTGCCAGCAGCCCAGGGACTAGCGGTACCAAAAACATTCAGTACTTC.

This clonotype was seen more than once but under ten times. One end of the junction does not line up with germline, which may come from a read error. CDR3 nucleotides: TGTGCCAGTAGTTACCTCTTAAACACCATATATTTT. Its protein is CASSYLLNTIYF. The gene calls are TRBV12-3 or TRBV12-4 and TRBJ1-3; D call uncertain. This CDR3 spans 12 amino acids.

This clonotype has a handful of counts. V is TRBV6-2 or TRBV6-3 and J is TRBJ2-7; D is unresolved. Germline V lookup: CDR1 MNHEY, CDR2 SVGEGT. V lost 10 bases, J lost 3 bases, and 13 bases lay in between. The CDR3 sequence is 12 residues long. CDR3 amino acids: CATAWGNYEQYF. The DNA for the CDR3 is TGTGCCACGGCCTGGGGTAACTACGAGCAGTACTTC.

The chain uses TRBV7-6 and TRBJ2-7; no reliable D call. This CDR3 has 12 residues. V was shortened by 5 bases and J by 5 bases, with 10 bases between the two germline ends. Per the germline V gene, CDR1 is SGHVS and CDR2 is FNYEAQ. CDR3 sequence reads: CASSQAAHEQYF. In DNA form, the CDR3 reads TGTGCCAGCAGCCAAGCTGCCCACGAGCAGTACTTC. Variable domain in full (rest from reference TRBV7-6 and TRBJ2-7): GAGVSQSPRYKVTKRGQDVALRCDPISGHVSLYWYRQALGQGPEFLTYFNYEAQQDKSGLPNDRFSAERPEGSISTLTIQRTEQRDSAMYRCASSQAAHEQYFGPGTRLTVT.

The chain employs TRBV28 and TRBJ2-7, with TRBD2 as a possible D gene (5 bases). Trimming removed 5 bases at V and 1 base at J, with 18 bases between. Germline V gene lookup returns CDR1 MDHEN and CDR2 SYDVKM. This CDR3 spans 16 amino acids. In DNA form, the CDR3 reads TGTGCCAGCAGTCCTCGAGGGTTGATCCAATCCTACGAGCAGTACTTC. Amino acids: CASSPRGLIQSYEQYF.

This clonotype was found a few times. The chain carries TRBV29-1 and TRBJ1-2, with 9 bases matching TRBD1. Germline V CDR1 and CDR2: SQVTM, ANQGSEA. V lost 3 bases and J lost 5; bases outside the gene matches: 4. CDR3 length: 13 amino acids. The chain's CDR3 is CSVEMGQGYGYTF. The CDR3 nucleotides read TGCAGCGTTGAGATGGGACAGGGATATGGCTACACCTTC. Supplemented by reference TRBV29-1 and TRBJ1-2, the full variable domain reads SAVISQKPSRDICQRGTSLTIQCQVDSQVTMMFWYRQQPGQSLTLIATANQGSEATYESGFVIDKFPISRPNLTFSTLTVSNMSPEDSSIYLCSVEMGQGYGYTFGSGTRLTVV.

The chain carries TRBV6-5 and TRBJ1-2, with a weak D call TRBD1 (6 bases). Germline CDR1 and CDR2: MNHEY and SVGAGI. The ends were cut back, 10 bases at V and 2 bases at J, with 17 bases in the middle. The CDR3 length is 14 residues. CDR3 region: CATRTARLNYGYTF. CDR3 nucleotides: TGTGCCACCCGGACAGCCCGTTTGAACTATGGCTACACCTTC.

The chain recombines TRBV7-9 with TRBJ2-1, with 8 bases lining up with TRBD1. The J segment lost 7 bases and the V segment lost 5 bases, leaving 19 bases of the junction unmatched. CDR1 SEHNR and CDR2 FQNEAQ come from the germline V gene (reference sequence). This CDR3 comprises 18 residues. This CDR3 reads CASSLLVLRTGIGNEQFF. DNA for the CDR3: TGTGCCAGCAGCCTCCTGGTTCTCAGGACAGGGATAGGGAATGAGCAGTTCTTC. Drawing the rest from reference TRBV7-9 and TRBJ2-1, the complete variable domain is DTGVSQNPRHKITKRGQNVTFRCDPISEHNRLYWYRQTLGQGPEFLTYFQNEAQLEKSRLLSDRFSAERPKGSFSTLEIQRTEQGDSAMYLCASSLLVLRTGIGNEQFFGPGTRLTVL.

CDR3 residues: CASSEGTSPSTDTQYF. CDR3 DNA sequence: TGTGCCAGCAGTGAAGGGACTAGCCCCAGCACAGATACGCAGTATTTT. The V gene is TRBV2, the J gene TRBJ2-3; 8 bases are shared with TRBD2. Losses at the gene ends were 1 base for V and 0 bases for J; bases not matched to a gene: 3. Germline CDR1 SNHLY, CDR2 FYNNEI. The CDR3 totals 16 residues.

In its sample, this clonotype was seen a few times. V gene TRBV4-2 combines with J gene TRBJ1-5; 7 bases are shared with TRBD1. V shed 4 bases, J shed 6 bases, and the junction held 12 bases outside the gene matches. Germline CDR1 and CDR2: LGHNA and YNFKEQ. The CDR3 consists of 16 residues. The CDR3 nucleotides are TGTGCCAGCAGCCCATTACTGGAGGGGGCGGGTCAGCCCCAGCATTTT. It translates to CASSPLLEGAGQPQHF.

CDR3 DNA sequence: TGTGCCAGTAGTATTCGGGGGCCACGCCAACGAGAGACCCAGTACTTC. Amino acid sequence: CASSIRGPRQRETQYF. The rearrangement joins TRBV19 to TRBJ2-5; D tentatively reads TRBD1 or TRBD2 (6 bases each). V was clipped by 3 bases and J by 4 bases, with 18 bases between them. Germline V CDR1 and CDR2: LNHDA, SQIVND (reference sequence). This CDR3 spans 16 amino acids. Based on the CDR3 plus reference TRBV19 and TRBJ2-5, the full variable domain is DGGITQSPKYLFRKEGQNVTLSCEQNLNHDAMYWYRQDPGQGLRLIYYSQIVNDFQKGDIAEGYSVSREKKESFPLTVTSAQKNPTAFYLCASSIRGPRQRETQYFGPGTRLLVL.

This clonotype came up a few times. The CDR3 nucleotides are TGTGCCAGCAGCTTACTTGGCTCAGGGAGCTCCTACAATGAGCAGTTCTTC. This sequence encodes CASSLLGSGSSYNEQFF. The V gene is TRBV7-3, the J gene TRBJ2-1, with D possibly called TRBD1 or TRBD2 (5 bases each). Germline V gene lookup returns CDR1 SGHTA and CDR2 FQGTGA. V dropped 2 bases and J dropped 0 bases, with 14 bases sitting between them. This CDR3 comprises 17 residues.

This chain connects TRBV10-3 to TRBJ2-7; tentatively, D is TRBD1 (6 bases). V lost 6 bases and J lost 2, with 8 bases in between. From germline, CDR1 is ENHRY and CDR2 SYGVKD. The CDR3 loop spans 12 amino acids. Written as DNA, the CDR3 is TGTGCCATCAGACAGGGAGCCTACGAGCAGTACTTC. Translating gives CAIRQGAYEQYF.

This clonotype has only a few counts. The chain links TRBV15 to TRBJ1-4; D unclear. Between the trimmed V and J ends, which lost 0 bases and 5 bases, there was a span of 13 bases. CDR1 is LNHNV and CDR2 is YYDKDF in the germline V gene (reference sequence). CDR3 length equals 16 residues. The DNA of the CDR3 is TGTGCCACCAGCAGAGATTTAGGCAGGCTGAATGAAAAACTGTTTTTT. It translates to CATSRDLGRLNEKLFF.

About this clonotype: The junction does not match germline at one end; this may be a read error. This rearrangement joins TRBV13 to TRBJ2-5, with D possibly being TRBD1 (6 bases). The CDR3 is made up of 15 amino acids. The germline gives CDR1 PRHDT, CDR2 FYEKMQ (reference sequence). CDR3 sequence reads: CAGSKRGTPSETQYF. The CDR3 DNA follows: TGTGCCGGCAGCAAGAGGGGGACGCCATCAGAGACCCAGTACTTC.

This rearrangement joins TRBV7-9 to TRBJ1-2; D gene ambiguous. Deletions cut 10 bases from V and 8 bases from J, with 29 bases between. This CDR3 comprises 16 residues. In germline, CDR1 is SEHNR, CDR2 FQNEAQ (reference sequence). CDR3 protein: CAINSGTGPRDGGYTF. In DNA form, the CDR3 reads TGTGCCATAAATTCCGGAACCGGTCCTAGGGATGGCGGCTACACCTTC.

This clonotype appeared many times. The rearrangement joins TRBV10-3 to TRBJ2-5; D gene ambiguous. Germline V gene data show CDR1 as ENHRY and CDR2 as SYGVKD. The CDR3 totals 12 residues. Trimming pared 3 bases from V and 0 bases from J, leaving 2 bases between. CDR3 DNA: TGTGCCATCAGTGAAAACCAAGAGACCCAGTACTTC. Encoded protein: CAISENQETQYF.

The gene calls are TRBV5-1 and TRBJ1-2; D possibly corresponds to TRBD1 (6 bases). From germline, CDR1 is SGHRS and CDR2 YFSETQ. The CDR3 runs 15 residues. V lost 2 bases to trimming and J lost 10 bases, with 21 bases between them. The CDR3 region is CASSLVGGRDKDYTF. In DNA, the CDR3 is TGCGCCAGCAGCTTAGTAGGGGGACGCGACAAGGACTACACCTTC.

V gene TRBV3-1 combines with J gene TRBJ1-4; 10 bases match TRBD1. From germline, CDR1 is LGHDT and CDR2 YNNKEL (reference sequence). This CDR3 contains 16 residues. V dropped 3 bases and J dropped 4; count of bases not matched to a gene: 5. The chain's CDR3 is CASSQPGQGVNEKLFF. The CDR3 nucleotides are TGTGCCAGCAGCCAGCCCGGACAGGGGGTTAATGAAAAACTGTTTTTT.

As concerns this clonotype: Mismatch with germline at one junction end may stem from a read error. The chain joins TRBV27 to TRBJ2-7; 9 bases match TRBD1. CDR1 is MNHEY and CDR2 is SMNVEV in the germline V gene (reference sequence). CDR3 length: 15 amino acids. The CDR3 nucleotides read TGTGCCAGCAGTTCCCCAGGGACAGGGTTCTACGACCAGTACTTC. Translating gives CASSSPGTGFYDQYF.

This clonotype was picked up a small number of times. The V and J genes are TRBV6-5 and TRBJ2-3; D uncertain. V lost 6 bases and J 4 bases, leaving 17 bases between the germline ends. The CDR3 runs 15 residues. Germline CDR1 reads MNHEY; CDR2 reads SVGAGI. CDR3 sequence (DNA): TGTGCCAGCAGGTCTACAATCGAAAGCGCAGATACGCAGTATTTT. It translates to CASRSTIESADTQYF.

The V gene is TRBV12-3 or TRBV12-4, the J gene TRBJ2-2; D gene uncertain. This CDR3 has 14 amino acids. Trimming removed 2 bases at V and 0 bases at J, with 4 bases between. DNA of the CDR3: TGTGCCAGCAGTTTACACGCGAACACCGGGGAGCTGTTTTTT. Amino acids: CASSLHANTGELFF.

The sample holds a few counts of this clonotype. The chain recombines TRBV11-3 with TRBJ2-1; possible D gene TRBD2, 6 bases. With 5 bases removed from V and 6 bases from J, the gap between germline ends came to 17 bases. This CDR3 spans 15 amino acids. CDR1 SGHNT and CDR2 YENEEA come from the germline V gene. The CDR3 sequence: CASSTRLGRINEQFF. CDR3 DNA: TGTGCCAGCAGCACTCGACTAGGTAGGATCAATGAGCAGTTCTTC. Based on the CDR3 plus reference TRBV11-3 and TRBJ2-1, the full variable domain is EAGVVQSPRYKIIEKKQPVAFWCNPISGHNTLYWYLQNLGQGPELLIRYENEEAVDDSQLPKDRFSAERLKGVDSTLKIQPAELGDSAVYLCASSTRLGRINEQFFGPGTRLTVL.

This chain's CDR3 is CSVDDGNEQFF. The DNA of the CDR3 is TGCAGCGTTGATGACGGGAATGAGCAGTTCTTC. This chain joins TRBV29-1 and TRBJ2-1; D call uncertain. V gave up 3 bases and J gave up 7 bases, with 7 bases separating them. The CDR3 runs to 11 residues. Looked up from germline, CDR1 is SQVTM and CDR2 is ANQGSEA.

The chain links TRBV7-2 to TRBJ1-4, with 12 nucleotides matching TRBD1. J was trimmed by 8 bases and V by 5 bases; bases with no gene match: 15. Germline V gene sequence: CDR1 SGHTA, CDR2 FQGNSA. This CDR3 contains 18 residues. CDR3 sequence (DNA): TGTGCCAGCAGCCTCCCCGGGACAGGGGGCCCCGCCGGGGAAAAACTGTTTTTT. Translation gives CASSLPGTGGPAGEKLFF.

This clonotype turned up a few times. The chain links TRBV4-3 to TRBJ2-6; unclear D gene. The CDR3 totals 15 residues. Germline lookup yields CDR1 LGHNA and CDR2 YSLEER. The V end was cut by 2 bases, the J end by 4 bases, with 9 bases between. The CDR3 is CASSQSYSGANVLTF. The CDR3 coding sequence is TGCGCCAGCAGCCAATCATACTCGGGGGCCAACGTCCTGACTTTC.